This TCR beta chain was observed in a study of T cell responses to AZD1222 COVID-19 vaccine (TCRdb year 2021). Describing the broader study: A total of about 250 trial participants underwent TCR sequencing, of whom approximately 200 had received two doses of AZD1222 and approximately 26 had received two doses of the MenACWY control vaccine. Trial participants were enrolled by age into subgroups of 18-55, 56-69 and 70-plus years, and around 150, 28 and 57 TCR-sequenced participants, respectively, were included in these subgroups. The study at large found these results: After two AZD1222 doses, spike-specific TCR breadth and depth were significantly higher than at day 0 and than in MenACWY recipients. Conclusions about previously exposed vaccinees are limited, since just 6 or 7 AZD1222 recipients were seropositive for SARS-CoV-2 at baseline. Reportedly, almost half of the unique spike-specific TCRs recognized epitopes lying outside the regions that are mutated in the B.1.351 and B.1.1.7 variants. The 56-69-year group was small, and its depth increase did not reach significance, likely because of low power. Because no day 14 peak-response samples were available, repertoires were characterized only after the peak T cell response. Vaccine-associated CD4 TCRs spanned the whole spike protein, with dominant responses in regions 160-218 and 743-854. Participants were mostly white British, with more females than males. The authors suggested clonal diversity may have been underestimated.

The CDR3 regions of human TCRbeta chains were analyzed by immunosequencing. The authors' pipeline ran thus. TCRs in the repertoires were matched against a reference library of SARS-CoV-2-specific TCRs that had been generated with the MIRA antigen-specificity platform. Breadth meant the fraction of unique TCRs that were SARS-CoV-2-associated, whereas depth meant the fraction of total T cells that were SARS-CoV-2-associated. Using the MIRA data, every spike-specific TCR was mapped to the spike region that the TCR reacted to and assigned to either a CD4 or a CD8 class. Log10-transformed breadth and depth values were compared by one-way ANOVA with Sidak's multiple comparisons tests. Here the immuneACCESS table is served through TCRdb, limited to in-frame sequences with V and J called. Missing clones are a known gap in these copies; in checked studies unresolved V genes cover under half, and the rest lacks a known reason. For V, J and clone size, that table is used; D and trimming come from the DNA. This sample holds around 67,000 clones; 83% were observed only once. The ten most abundant clones make up 5.5% to 8% of the sample.

Explained via the paper, the time point label denotes: about 28 days (+/-7) after the second vaccine dose. AZD1222 recipients with second doses at about 4 weeks or about 12 weeks were pooled, because spike-specific TCR depth and breadth did not differ between schedules. Samples from vaccinated people were obtained from the UK trials COV001 and COV002, which included a single-blind randomized controlled phase 2/3 trial of AZD1222 (ChAdOx1 nCoV-19) in healthy adults. Trial participant PBMC samples were collected at day 0 and day 28 after the second dose for TCRbeta chain sequencing. V was cut back by 3 bases and J by 0 bases, leaving a gap of 21 bases between them. The CDR3 covers 18 residues, taking in both the cysteine and the phenylalanine. Kept here is only the CDR3 DNA, which spans 54 bases and is read in frame from base 1. Based on the germline V gene (reference sequence), the CDR1 and CDR2 sequences are LNHDA and SQIVND.

Remarks on this clone: Its target antigen remains unknown. No base qualities exist here, and no much larger clone lies one base off it.

The chain uses TRBV19 and TRBJ2-7, and the D gene may be TRBD2, 9 bases matching. The sequences come from peripheral blood, collected 28 days after the second AZD1222 dose. This receptor was obtained from an adult who received the AZD1222 COVID-19 vaccine. The CDR3 region: CASSIPRGLAGPSYEQYF. The DNA is TGTGCCAGTAGTATCCCCAGGGGGCTAGCGGGGCCCTCCTACGAGCAGTACTTC.